This T cell receptor beta chain stems from a study of vaccination effects on CD4 cells after COVID-19. Study-level findings and limits: Late in the post-vaccination period, infection-induced and vaccine-induced clones underwent marked clonal contraction.

Turning to this clone: Its antigen remains unknown.

The data were produced by immunoSEQ multiplex PCR, yet TCRdb's version contains in-frame clones alone and is incomplete. The table lists fewer than 60,000 clones, 75% to 85% of them singletons. Within the ViraFEST assay, antigen-specific CD4+ T cells underwent expansion with viral peptide pools prior to sequencing. Upon completion of roughly ten days in culture, CD4+ T cells were isolated. Infection with SARS-CoV-2 occurred in the person between March and December 2020, and PCR confirmed it. A half-volume exchange with IL-2 medium occurred on days 3 and 7. The CDR3 has 16 amino acids. The V end was cut by 3 bases, the J end by 4 bases, with 19 bases between. The germline V gene encodes CDR1 SGHRS and CDR2 YFSETQ.

The chain has TRBV5-1 and TRBJ2-5; perhaps D is TRBD1 or TRBD2 (7 bases each). This sequence originates from a human donor who had a prior SARS-CoV-2 infection. Source: CD4+ T cells from PBMCs cultured with HIV peptides, taken before COVID-19 vaccination. Subset in this sample: HIV-1 Nef peptide pool negative control/reference culture. As DNA, the CDR3 is TGCGCCAGCAGCTGGGGGGGCACAGGGGTCGGAGAGACCCAGTACTTC. Protein product: CASSWGGTGVGETQYF.